These 23 T cell receptor beta chains originate from one sample sequenced in a study of blood T cell repertoires in COVID-19. The repertoire was sequenced with immunoSEQ multiplex PCR; TCRdb's copy has only in-frame clones and lacks some. This sample has some 20,000 clones; 65% to 90% occur once, and the top ten carry approximately 16%. Sequenced sample: peripheral blood. Receptors were obtained from a human donor with active COVID-19. The donor label of this sample is uncertain.

The chain combines TRBV7-2 with TRBJ2-5; 7 bases line up with TRBD1. The CDR3 loop spans 14 amino acids. Germline V gene sequence: CDR1 SGHTA, CDR2 FQGNSA. V trimming: 6 bases; J trimming: 2 bases; junction bases outside the gene matches: 6. In nucleotides, the CDR3 is TGTGCCAGCAGGAGGGACAGCCTTCAAGAGACCCAGTACTTC. As protein: CASRRDSLQETQYF.

The rearrangement joins TRBV18 to TRBJ2-4, with a possible D match to TRBD1 (5 bases). V dropped 3 bases and J dropped 0 bases, with 9 bases sitting between them. In germline, CDR1 is KGHSH, CDR2 LQKENI. The CDR3 covers 15 residues. CDR3 nucleotides: TGTGCCAGCTCACCCGACAGACTAGCCAAAAACATTCAGTACTTC. Protein: CASSPDRLAKNIQYF.

The chain carries TRBV4-3 and TRBJ2-5; 8 positions match TRBD1. CDR3 length: 14 amino acids. Germline CDR1 reads LGHNA; CDR2 reads YSLEER. J gave up 1 base and V 4 bases, and 2 bases lay outside the gene matches. CDR3 region: CASSRTGGQETQYF. CDR3 nucleotides: TGCGCCAGCAGCCGCACAGGGGGCCAAGAGACCCAGTACTTC.

This chain uses TRBV6-5 with TRBJ2-7, with 9 bases fitting TRBD1. This CDR3 has 15 residues. CDR1 is MNHEY, CDR2 SVGAGI, per germline. The V and J ends lost 6 bases and 3 bases, in that order; junction bases with no gene match: 9. The CDR3 DNA sequence: TGTGCCAGCAGATCCCCCGGGACAGGGCGCTACGAGCAGTACTTC. It specifies CASRSPGTGRYEQYF.

The chain employs TRBV29-1 and TRBJ1-4, with D tentatively TRBD1 (5 bases). Germline V CDR1 and CDR2: SQVTM, ANQGSEA. The germline V and J ends were trimmed by 5 bases and 2 bases, with 21 bases remaining between them. The CDR3 is 17 residues long. The CDR3 loop reads CSVSGGSIGTTNEKLFF. In nucleotides, the CDR3 is TGCAGCGTTTCAGGCGGGAGTATAGGGACGACTAATGAAAAACTGTTTTTT.

The chain employs TRBV4-2 and TRBJ1-2; 8 bases fit TRBD1. V lost 1 base to trimming and J lost 2 bases; unmatched junction nucleotides: 9. CDR3 length: 17 residues. The germline V gene has CDR1 LGHNA and CDR2 YNFKEQ. CDR3 bases: TGTGCCAGCAGCCAAGCAGATGGACAGGGAGGGAACTATGGCTACACCTTC. It is translated as CASSQADGQGGNYGYTF.

This clone came up once. The gene calls are TRBV7-9 and TRBJ2-7, with D possibly being TRBD1 (5 bases). This CDR3 region has 13 residues. Trimming left V 0 bases short and J 3 bases short, with 6 bases between. Germline V gives CDR1 SEHNR, CDR2 FQNEAQ (reference sequence). The CDR3 sequence is CASSLAGVYEQYF. CDR3 sequence (DNA): TGTGCCAGCAGCTTAGCAGGGGTCTACGAGCAGTACTTC.

This chain links TRBV7-9 with TRBJ1-2, with 10 positions matching TRBD1. The CDR3 contains 13 residues. With V trimmed by 8 bases and J by 3 bases, 3 bases remained unmatched. The germline CDR1 and CDR2 sequences are SEHNR and FQNEAQ (reference sequence). This CDR3 is CASRGQGYYGYTF. In nucleotides, the CDR3 is TGTGCCAGCCGGGGACAGGGGTACTATGGCTACACCTTC.

This chain joins TRBV5-1 and TRBJ1-4; 7 positions agree with TRBD1. The length of the CDR3 is 15 residues. In germline, CDR1 is SGHRS, CDR2 YFSETQ. With V trimmed by 1 base and J by 0 bases, 0 bases remained unmatched. CDR3 nucleotides: TGCGCCAGCAGCTTGACAGGGGCAACTAATGAAAAACTGTTTTTT. This translates into CASSLTGATNEKLFF.

This clone was detected once. The rearrangement links TRBV9 to TRBJ2-3; the match to TRBD2 covers 10 bases. With 2 bases clipped from V and 6 bases from J, the junction kept 6 bases outside the gene matches. Germline CDR1 SGDLS, CDR2 YYNGEE. The CDR3 loop spans 15 amino acids. The CDR3, as DNA: TGTGCCAGCAGCGTGGGTAGCGGGGGGTTTGATACGCAGTATTTT. This encodes CASSVGSGGFDTQYF.

In DNA form, the CDR3 reads TGTGCCAGCAGCACTCAGGGCAACGGGGAGCTGTTTTTT. It is translated as CASSTQGNGELFF. The J gene is TRBJ2-2, the V gene TRBV12-3 or TRBV12-4; perhaps TRBD1 as D (5 bases). Deletions cut 6 bases from V and 7 bases from J, with 12 bases between. The CDR3 spans 13 residues.

The chain is built from TRBV12-3 or TRBV12-4 and TRBJ2-1; D uncertain. This CDR3 has 12 residues. Trimming removed 5 bases from V and 4 bases from J, with 6 bases in between. CDR3 region: CASSLTYNEQFF. The CDR3 nucleotides read TGTGCCAGCAGTCTGACTTACAATGAGCAGTTCTTC.

This clone was counted between two and nine times. The chain has TRBV19 and TRBJ1-1, with unresolved D. CDR1 and CDR2 (germline): LNHDA, SQIVND (reference sequence). The V gene lost 3 bases and the J gene lost 6 bases, with 8 bases spanning the gap. This CDR3 spans 12 amino acids. The CDR3 protein is CASSIGISEAFF. CDR3 coding DNA: TGTGCCAGTAGTATCGGGATCTCTGAAGCTTTCTTT.

The chain combines TRBV6-2 or TRBV6-3 with TRBJ1-4, with 9 positions matching TRBD1. From germline, CDR1 is MNHEY and CDR2 SVGEGT. Trimming at V came to 8 bases and at J to 3 bases, leaving 13 bases not matched to a gene. This CDR3 is built from 17 residues. In DNA form, the CDR3 reads TGTGCCAGCCGTTCGGTGACAGGGGGAACTTCTAATGAAAAACTGTTTTTT. The encoded protein is CASRSVTGGTSNEKLFF.

The chain couples TRBV19 to TRBJ1-5; 7 positions match TRBD1. With V trimmed by 3 bases and J by 4 bases, 3 bases remained unmatched. Germline-derived CDR1 and CDR2 are LNHDA and SQIVND (reference sequence). The CDR3 is 14 residues long. CDR3 in amino acids: CASSIRQGNQPQHF. In nucleotides, the CDR3 is TGTGCCAGTAGTATCCGACAGGGTAATCAGCCCCAGCATTTT.

This sequence joins TRBV7-3 and TRBJ2-5; TRBD1 matches at 7 bases. Trimming at V came to 2 bases and at J to 4 bases, leaving 7 bases not matched to a gene. The CDR3 runs 15 residues. Germline V gives CDR1 SGHTA, CDR2 FQGTGA. CDR3 sequence reads: CASSLVQGTRETQYF. The CDR3 DNA sequence: TGTGCCAGCAGCTTAGTACAGGGGACAAGAGAGACCCAGTACTTC.

The V and J genes are TRBV24-1 and TRBJ2-6; 10 bases align to TRBD1. Germline CDR1 is KGHDR and CDR2 is SFDVKD. This CDR3 spans 18 amino acids. Trimming at V came to 12 bases and at J to 6 bases, leaving 19 bases not matched to a gene. In DNA, the CDR3 is TGTGCCCCCAAACAGTGTGACTGGACAGGGGGGGCGGCCAACGTCCTGACTTTC. This gives the protein CAPKQCDWTGGAANVLTF.

This sequence joins TRBV7-2 and TRBJ1-2; D is ambiguous. CDR3 length: 13 residues. Trimming took 3 bases from V and 3 from J, leaving 8 bases between them. Germline V gene data show CDR1 as SGHTA and CDR2 as FQGNSA. CDR3 DNA sequence: TGTGCCAGCAGCTTCAGTAAAGACTATGGCTACACCTTC. Translating gives CASSFSKDYGYTF.

The CDR3 DNA reads TGTGCCAGTACGCGGGCGGGAAAAGAGACCCAGTACTTC. Amino acids: CASTRAGKETQYF. J is TRBJ2-5 and V is TRBV7-2; D is possibly TRBD2 (6 bases). Looked up from germline, CDR1 is SGHTA and CDR2 is FQGNSA. The CDR3 covers 13 residues. Trimming pared 9 bases from V and 3 bases from J, leaving 14 bases between.

The table lists this clone with a count of one. The chain recombines TRBV3-1 (or the pseudogene TRBV3-2) with TRBJ2-1; TRBD1 matches at 9 bases. CDR3 length equals 15 residues. The J segment lost 8 bases and the V segment lost 1 base, leaving 6 bases of the junction unmatched. CDR1 and CDR2 from the germline V gene are LGHDT and YNNKEL (reference sequence). CDR3 in amino acids: CASSQVDRGTYEQFF. The CDR3 bases are TGTGCCAGCAGCCAAGTTGACAGGGGGACCTATGAGCAGTTCTTC.

The chain couples TRBV3-1 (or the pseudogene TRBV3-2) to TRBJ1-1; D is unclear. Germline-derived CDR1 and CDR2 are LGHDT and YNNKEL (reference sequence). CDR3 length equals 11 residues. V lost 6 bases and J lost 7, with 9 bases in between. This CDR3 reads CASRGGSEAFF. The CDR3 coding sequence is TGTGCCAGCAGGGGCGGGAGTGAAGCTTTCTTT.

The J gene is TRBJ2-3, the V gene TRBV10-3; D remains unclear. V lost 3 bases and J lost 6, with 10 bases in between. The V gene's germline CDR1 is ENHRY and CDR2 SYGVKD. The CDR3 is 13 amino acids. The CDR3 spells CAISDVLFDTQYF. CDR3 DNA: TGTGCCATCAGTGATGTTTTATTCGATACGCAGTATTTT.

The rearrangement uses TRBV5-5 and TRBJ2-7; D might be TRBD1 (6 bases). Germline V gene lookup returns CDR1 SGHKS and CDR2 YYEKEE (reference sequence). The V end lost 0 bases, the J end lost 2 bases, and 12 bases lay between the germline ends. The CDR3 contains 15 residues. CDR3 coding DNA: TGTGCCAGCAGCTTGGCTGGGGGCAGCCCCTACGAGCAGTACTTC. Protein sequence: CASSLAGGSPYEQYF.